This paragraph reports one T cell receptor beta chain. The sample is drawn from a study of shared clonotypes between healthy human individuals. The wider study: Researchers drew samples from two women and three men aged 18 to 49.

This CDR3 has 16 residues. From germline, CDR1 is LNHNV and CDR2 YYDKDF (reference sequence). V was clipped by 4 bases and J by 1 base, with 13 bases between them. Deep was the level at which the assay was run. Original handling: Filtering was not the same, since immunoSEQ gave junction-only sequences without quality scores. Only in-frame clones appear in the TCRdb table, and some are missing; sequencing was by immunoSEQ multiplex PCR. Clone size and the V and J calls come from that table; the DNA yielded D and trimming. The sample consists of about 510,000 clones, 60% to 85% of them appearing once. Unsorted samples, those not sorted, used approximately 88 million PBMCs for genomic DNA.

Sequencing was done on a sample of PBMCs. This TCR derives from a woman between 35 and 50 years old in good health. Some clones in this sample may be carry-over from other donors' samples. The chain carries TRBV15 and TRBJ2-2; D is perhaps TRBD2 (6 bases). CDR3 residues: CATSTPGLLNTGELFF. Written as DNA, the CDR3 is TGTGCCACCAGCACACCGGGACTCCTGAACACCGGGGAGCTGTTTTTT.